A selection of T cell receptor beta chains follows, all from one sample in a study of T-cell memory formation after mild COVID-19. TCRdb re-called the 5' RACE reads with MiXCR, one entry per CDR3 protein. The sample contains approximately 350,000 distinct CDR3 sequences, under 15% of which appear only once. The sample taken for sequencing was PBMCs or a T cell subset sorted from them (not recorded which). These receptors were obtained from a young man who had mild COVID-19 (a few samples of this study predate the infection). Cell type and time point are not known. Both conserved end residues are part of each CDR3. The D gene is left open where the match is weak. Clone size is not always given. Where it is, it says once, few, many or a class for expanded clones.

j_call,clone_size,v_call,d_call,cdr3_nt,cdr3_aa
TRBJ2-5,NA,TRBV7-9,NA,TGTGCCAGCAGCTTAGCGCGGAGGGCCTCCGGGACCCAGTACTTC,CASSLARRASGTQYF
TRBJ2-3,few,TRBV4-1,NA,TGCGCCAGCAGCCAACAAATCGGGGATACGCAGTATTTT,CASSQQIGDTQYF
TRBJ2-5,few,TRBV7-6,NA,TGTGCCAGCAGCCGAGATAAACAGGCATCAGAGGTCCAAGAGACCCAGTACTTC,CASSRDKQASEVQETQYF
TRBJ2-1,few,TRBV11-3,NA,TGTGCCAGCAAGGCCAGGCGCCTGTGGTTC,CASKARRLWF
TRBJ2-3,few,TRBV7-2,TRBD2,TGTGCCAGCAGCCTAATAGCGGGGGCCCGACACACAGATACGCAGTATTTT,CASSLIAGARHTDTQYF
TRBJ1-2,few,TRBV19,NA,TGTGCCAGTACCTCCGTCCAGGGCGCAGGGGTTGGCTACACCTTC,CASTSVQGAGVGYTF
TRBJ2-3,few,TRBV7-3,NA,TGTGCCAGCAGCTTTAAGCCCGGGGATACGCAGTATTTT,CASSFKPGDTQYF
TRBJ2-3,once,TRBV11-1,NA,TGTGCCAGCAGCTTAGCGCGGGGCAGTAGCACAGATACGCAGTATTTT,CASSLARGSSTDTQYF
TRBJ1-5,NA,TRBV6-2/TRBV6-3,NA,TGTGCCAGCAGTGACGGGGTTCAGCCCCAGCATTTT,CASSDGVQPQHF
TRBJ1-2,NA,TRBV5-4,NA,TGTGCCAGCACCCGGGACTATAACTATGGCTACACCTTC,CASTRDYNYGYTF
TRBJ2-1,many,TRBV20-1,TRBD2,TGCAGTGCTCTTCCCGGGGGGACCGCTCTCTCTGAGCAGTTCTTC,CSALPGGTALSEQFF
TRBJ1-1,few,TRBV9,NA,TGTGCCAGCAGCGAACTCAGGGGAAACACTGAAGCTTTCTTT,CASSELRGNTEAFF
TRBJ1-5,NA,TRBV6-2/TRBV6-3,NA,TGTGCCAGCAGTCCCGACAGACGGGGCAATCAGCCCCAGCATTTT,CASSPDRRGNQPQHF